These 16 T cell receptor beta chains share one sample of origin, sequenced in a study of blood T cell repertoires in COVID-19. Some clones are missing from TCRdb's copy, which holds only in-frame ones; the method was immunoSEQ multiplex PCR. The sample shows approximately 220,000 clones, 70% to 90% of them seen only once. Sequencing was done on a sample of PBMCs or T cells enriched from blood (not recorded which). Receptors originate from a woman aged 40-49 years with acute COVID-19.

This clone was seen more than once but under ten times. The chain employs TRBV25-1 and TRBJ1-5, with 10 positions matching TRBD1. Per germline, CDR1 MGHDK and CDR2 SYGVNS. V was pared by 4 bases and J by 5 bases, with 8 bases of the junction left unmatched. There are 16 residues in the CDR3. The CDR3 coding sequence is TGTGCCAGCAGTGCCCTGGGGACAGGGGATGATCAGCCCCAGCATTTT. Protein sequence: CASSALGTGDDQPQHF.

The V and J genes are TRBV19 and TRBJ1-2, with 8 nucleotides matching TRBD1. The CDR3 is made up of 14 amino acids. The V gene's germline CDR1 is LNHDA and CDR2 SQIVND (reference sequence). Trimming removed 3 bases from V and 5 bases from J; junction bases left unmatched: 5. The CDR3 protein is CASSIGRTGYGYTF. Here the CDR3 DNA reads TGTGCCAGTAGTATTGGAAGGACAGGGTATGGCTACACCTTC.

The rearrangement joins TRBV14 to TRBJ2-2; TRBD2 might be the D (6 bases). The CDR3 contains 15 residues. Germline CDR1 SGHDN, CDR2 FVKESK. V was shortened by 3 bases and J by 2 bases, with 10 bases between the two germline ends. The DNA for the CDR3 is TGTGCCAGCAGCCAGGAGACTAGTAACACCGGGGAGCTGTTTTTT. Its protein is CASSQETSNTGELFF.

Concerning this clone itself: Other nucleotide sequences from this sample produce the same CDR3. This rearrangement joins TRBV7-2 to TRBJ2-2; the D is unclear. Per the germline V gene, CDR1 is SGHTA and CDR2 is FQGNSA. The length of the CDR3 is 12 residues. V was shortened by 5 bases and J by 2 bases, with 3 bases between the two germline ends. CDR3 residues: CASSPNTGELFF. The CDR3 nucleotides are TGTGCCAGCAGCCCAAACACCGGGGAGCTGTTTTTT. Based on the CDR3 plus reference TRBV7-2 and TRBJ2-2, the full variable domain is GAGVSQSPSNKVTEKGKDVELRCDPISGHTALYWYRQSLGQGLEFLIYFQGNSAPDKSGLPSDRFSAERTGGSVSTLTIQRTQQEDSAVYLCASSPNTGELFFGEGSRLTVL.

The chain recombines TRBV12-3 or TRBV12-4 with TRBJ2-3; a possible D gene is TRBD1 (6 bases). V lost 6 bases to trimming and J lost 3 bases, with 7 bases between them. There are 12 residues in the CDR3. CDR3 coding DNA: TGTGCCAGCAGCCAGGGGACAGATACGCAGTATTTT. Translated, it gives CASSQGTDTQYF.

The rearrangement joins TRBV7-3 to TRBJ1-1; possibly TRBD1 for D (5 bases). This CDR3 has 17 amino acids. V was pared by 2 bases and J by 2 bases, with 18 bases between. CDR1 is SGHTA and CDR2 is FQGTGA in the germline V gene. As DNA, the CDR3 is TGTGCCAGCAGCTTAGGAGGGGCCCTAGGTAAAAACACTGAAGCTTTCTTT. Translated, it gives CASSLGGALGKNTEAFF.

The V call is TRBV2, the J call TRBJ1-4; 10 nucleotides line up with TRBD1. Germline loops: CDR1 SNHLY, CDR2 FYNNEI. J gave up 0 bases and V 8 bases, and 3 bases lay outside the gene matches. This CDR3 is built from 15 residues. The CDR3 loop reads CASWTGGATNEKLFF. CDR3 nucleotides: TGTGCCAGCTGGACAGGGGGTGCAACTAATGAAAAACTGTTTTTT.

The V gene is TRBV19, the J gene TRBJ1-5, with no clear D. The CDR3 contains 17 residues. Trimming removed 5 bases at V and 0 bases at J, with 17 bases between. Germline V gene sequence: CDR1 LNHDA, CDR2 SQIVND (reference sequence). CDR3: CASSRVADPYSNQPQHF. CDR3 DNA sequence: TGTGCCAGTAGTCGAGTAGCTGACCCCTATAGCAATCAGCCCCAGCATTTT.

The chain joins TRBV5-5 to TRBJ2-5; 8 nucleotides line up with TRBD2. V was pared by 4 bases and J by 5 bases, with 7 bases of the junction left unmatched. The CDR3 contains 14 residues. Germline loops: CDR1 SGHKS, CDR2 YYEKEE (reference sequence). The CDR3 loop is CASSTGLARETQYF. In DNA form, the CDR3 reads TGTGCCAGCAGCACCGGACTAGCCCGGGAGACCCAGTACTTC.

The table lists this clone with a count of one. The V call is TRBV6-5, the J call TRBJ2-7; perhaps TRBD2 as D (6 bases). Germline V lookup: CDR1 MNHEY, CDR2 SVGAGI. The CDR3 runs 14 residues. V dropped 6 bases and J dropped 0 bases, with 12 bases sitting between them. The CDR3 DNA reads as TGTGCCAGCAGCCGCGGGACGGACTCCTACGAGCAGTACTTC. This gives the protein CASSRGTDSYEQYF.

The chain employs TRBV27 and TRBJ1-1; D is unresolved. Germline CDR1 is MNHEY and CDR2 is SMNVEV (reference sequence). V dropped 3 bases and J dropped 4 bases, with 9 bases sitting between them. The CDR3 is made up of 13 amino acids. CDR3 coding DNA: TGTGCCAGCAGTTTCGGTGGAGGCACTGAAGCTTTCTTT. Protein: CASSFGGGTEAFF.

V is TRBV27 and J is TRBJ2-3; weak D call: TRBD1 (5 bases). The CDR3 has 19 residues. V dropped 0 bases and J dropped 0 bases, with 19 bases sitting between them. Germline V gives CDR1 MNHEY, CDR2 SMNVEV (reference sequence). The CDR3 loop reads CASSLSMSGLDSSTDTQYF. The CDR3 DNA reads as TGTGCCAGCAGTTTATCGATGTCAGGGCTGGATTCTAGCACAGATACGCAGTATTTT.

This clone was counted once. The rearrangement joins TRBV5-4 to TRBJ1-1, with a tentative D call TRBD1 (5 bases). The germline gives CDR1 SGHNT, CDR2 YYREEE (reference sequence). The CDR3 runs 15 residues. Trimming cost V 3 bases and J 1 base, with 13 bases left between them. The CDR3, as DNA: TGTGCCAGCAGCTCTGGGGGGGGATCGAACACTGAAGCTTTCTTT. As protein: CASSSGGGSNTEAFF.

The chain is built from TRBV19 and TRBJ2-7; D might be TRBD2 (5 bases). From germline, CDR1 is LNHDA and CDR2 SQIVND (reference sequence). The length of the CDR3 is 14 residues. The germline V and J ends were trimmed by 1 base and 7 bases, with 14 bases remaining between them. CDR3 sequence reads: CASSIGPTPGEQYF. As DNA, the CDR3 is TGTGCCAGTAGTATAGGGCCGACACCGGGGGAGCAGTACTTC.

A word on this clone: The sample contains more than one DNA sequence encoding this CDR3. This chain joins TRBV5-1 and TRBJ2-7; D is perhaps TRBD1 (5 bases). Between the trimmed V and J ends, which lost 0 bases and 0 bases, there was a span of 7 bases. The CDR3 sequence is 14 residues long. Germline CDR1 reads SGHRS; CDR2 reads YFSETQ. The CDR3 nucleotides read TGCGCCAGCAGCTTGGTCCAGGGCTCCTACGAGCAGTACTTC. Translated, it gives CASSLVQGSYEQYF.

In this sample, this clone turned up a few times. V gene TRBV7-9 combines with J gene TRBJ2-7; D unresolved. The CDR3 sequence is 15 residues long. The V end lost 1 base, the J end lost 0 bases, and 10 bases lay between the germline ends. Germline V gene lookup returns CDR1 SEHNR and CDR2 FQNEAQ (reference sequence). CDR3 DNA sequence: TGTGCCAGCAGCTTAGATCGCCAGTACTCCTACGAGCAGTACTTC. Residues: CASSLDRQYSYEQYF.